Below, 22 T cell receptor beta chains from the same sample are listed, as sequenced in a study of long-term antiretroviral therapy in people with HIV. This was the immunoSEQ v3.0 assay at survey level. Generated by immunoSEQ multiplex PCR, the TCRdb table keeps only in-frame clones and is missing some. The sample lists 9,500 to 11,000 clones, around 85% occurring once. Sequencing was performed on unsorted PBMCs, taken 1.8 years after starting antiretroviral therapy. These receptors were taken from a man aged 40-50 years with HIV.

This sequence joins TRBV7-6 and TRBJ2-3; 8 bases match TRBD2. The CDR3 covers 14 residues. The germline V gene encodes CDR1 SGHVS and CDR2 FNYEAQ. Trimming at V came to 4 bases and at J to 6 bases, leaving 6 bases not matched to a gene. The CDR3 protein is CASSSHPGGDTQYF. The CDR3 nucleotides read TGTGCCAGCAGCTCCCACCCGGGGGGGGATACGCAGTATTTT. Full variable domain (rest looked up from reference TRBV7-6 and TRBJ2-3): GAGVSQSPRYKVTKRGQDVALRCDPISGHVSLYWYRQALGQGPEFLTYFNYEAQQDKSGLPNDRFSAERPEGSISTLTIQRTEQRDSAMYRCASSSHPGGDTQYFGPGTRLTVL.

This clone was seen once. The chain is built from TRBV27 and TRBJ1-4; 9 positions agree with TRBD1. The V and J ends lost 2 bases and 9 bases, in that order; junction bases with no gene match: 13. CDR1 and CDR2 (germline): MNHEY, SMNVEV (reference sequence). There are 17 residues in the CDR3. CDR3 sequence (DNA): TGTGCCAGCAGTTTAATCCCACAGGGGGCGCTCGGTCAAAAACTGTTTTTT. Its protein product is CASSLIPQGALGQKLFF.

The chain employs TRBV5-6 and TRBJ2-2; a possible D gene is TRBD1 (6 bases). This CDR3 contains 13 residues. V was pared by 4 bases and J by 4 bases, with 8 bases between. Germline CDR1 and CDR2: SGHDT and YYEEEE. DNA of the CDR3: TGTGCCAGCAGCCTGGACAGCACCGGGGAGCTGTTTTTT. Amino acids: CASSLDSTGELFF.

The rearrangement links TRBV15 to TRBJ2-1, with 8 bases that match TRBD2. The CDR3 loop spans 14 amino acids. Germline trimming cut 7 bases from V and 5 bases from J; bases unmatched to any gene: 7. Germline lookup yields CDR1 LNHNV and CDR2 YYDKDF (reference sequence). The CDR3 bases are TGTGCCACCACCCCGGGAGGGGCAGACAATGAGCAGTTCTTC. Translation gives CATTPGGADNEQFF.

The V gene is TRBV27, the J gene TRBJ1-5; no clear D gene. The CDR3 length is 14 residues. Germline lookup yields CDR1 MNHEY and CDR2 SMNVEV (reference sequence). V lost 5 bases and J lost 1, with 9 bases in between. CDR3 loop: CASSRAASNQPQHF. The CDR3 DNA reads as TGTGCCAGCAGTCGAGCAGCGAGCAATCAGCCCCAGCATTTT.

In its sample, this clone was seen once. CDR3: CATSRDRGLNQPQHF. The CDR3, as DNA: TGTGCCACCAGCAGAGACAGGGGTCTAAATCAGCCCCAGCATTTT. J is TRBJ1-5 and V is TRBV15, with a tentative D call TRBD1 (6 bases). Deletions cut 0 bases from V and 4 bases from J, with 10 bases between. The germline V gene encodes CDR1 LNHNV and CDR2 YYDKDF (reference sequence). This CDR3 region has 15 residues.

V usage is TRBV27 and J usage is TRBJ1-2; tentatively, D is TRBD1 (5 bases). The CDR3 contains 13 residues. Germline CDR1 is MNHEY and CDR2 is SMNVEV (reference sequence). The V gene lost 6 bases and the J gene lost 7 bases, with 15 bases spanning the gap. In DNA form, the CDR3 reads TGTGCCAGCAGGGGACTCCTCGTAGCTGGCTACACCTTC. Translation: CASRGLLVAGYTF.

The rearrangement links TRBV28 to TRBJ2-7; D possibly corresponds to TRBD2 (6 bases). The CDR3 is 14 amino acids. The germline CDR1 and CDR2 sequences are MDHEN and SYDVKM. V shed 2 bases and J shed 0 bases, with 8 bases lying between them. The CDR3 is CASSLIAVSYEQYF. CDR3 coding DNA: TGTGCCAGCAGTTTAATAGCGGTCTCCTACGAGCAGTACTTC.

The genes are TRBV5-8 and TRBJ1-3; 8 bases are shared with TRBD1. V lost 4 bases to trimming and J lost 4 bases; unmatched junction nucleotides: 7. The CDR3 is 15 residues long. Germline V gives CDR1 SGHTS, CDR2 YDEGEE. The CDR3 DNA reads TGTGCCAGCAGCGACAGGGGATTCGCCGGAAACACCATATATTTT. Protein product: CASSDRGFAGNTIYF.

This rearrangement joins TRBV4-3 to TRBJ2-1, with 10 bases matching TRBD2. Germline V lookup: CDR1 LGHNA, CDR2 YSLEER. V shed 3 bases, J shed 3 bases, and the junction held 5 bases outside the gene matches. This CDR3 has 16 amino acids. CDR3 nucleotides: TGCGCCAGCAGCCATGCTACTAGCGGGGACTACAATGAGCAGTTCTTC. Its protein is CASSHATSGDYNEQFF.

This sequence joins TRBV29-1 and TRBJ2-7, with D unclear. There are 15 residues in the CDR3. CDR1 is SQVTM and CDR2 is ANQGSEA in the germline V gene. Trimming cost V 4 bases and J 3 bases, with 19 bases left between them. For the CDR3, the DNA is TGCAGCGTTGTCTTTCGGGCCGTCCCCGTCTACGAGCAGTACTTC. This codes for CSVVFRAVPVYEQYF.

V usage is TRBV7-2 and J usage is TRBJ2-3, with 7 bases lining up with TRBD1. The CDR3 is 15 residues long. Per the germline V gene, CDR1 is SGHTA and CDR2 is FQGNSA. Trimming took 5 bases from V and 2 from J; bases not matched to a gene: 7. This CDR3 reads CASSPRQGNTDTQYF. The CDR3, as DNA: TGTGCCAGCAGCCCACGACAGGGTAACACAGATACGCAGTATTTT. Full variable domain (rest looked up from reference TRBV7-2 and TRBJ2-3): GAGVSQSPSNKVTEKGKDVELRCDPISGHTALYWYRQSLGQGLEFLIYFQGNSAPDKSGLPSDRFSAERTGGSVSTLTIQRTQQEDSAVYLCASSPRQGNTDTQYFGPGTRLTVL.

The CDR3 DNA is TGCGCCAGCAGCTTGGGGAACGAGCAGTACTTC. This codes for CASSLGNEQYF. The rearrangement joins TRBV5-1 to TRBJ2-7; no definite D call. Germline CDR1 and CDR2: SGHRS and YFSETQ. The CDR3 has 11 residues. The V gene lost 0 bases and the J gene lost 5 bases, with 3 bases spanning the gap.

The J gene is TRBJ1-1, the V gene TRBV28, with 8 bases matching TRBD1. Trimming took 4 bases from V and 1 from J; bases not matched to a gene: 5. The CDR3 spans 15 residues. The germline gives CDR1 MDHEN, CDR2 SYDVKM. CDR3 DNA: TGTGCCAGCAGTTCAGGGGGCTGGGAGAACACTGAAGCTTTCTTT. Translating gives CASSSGGWENTEAFF.

This chain uses TRBV6-6 with TRBJ2-1; no clear D gene. V lost 2 bases and J lost 8, with 4 bases in between. Germline V CDR1 and CDR2: MNHNY, SVGAGI (reference sequence). CDR3 length: 11 residues. In DNA, the CDR3 is TGTGCCAGCAGTTACGGTGATGAGCAGTTCTTC. Translated: CASSYGDEQFF.

V is TRBV5-6 and J is TRBJ2-5; no firm D call. V dropped 2 bases and J dropped 1 base, with 12 bases sitting between them. This CDR3 contains 15 residues. From germline, CDR1 is SGHDT and CDR2 YYEEEE. The CDR3 reads CASSLRPKPQETQYF. The CDR3 nucleotides are TGTGCCAGCAGCTTAAGGCCAAAACCCCAAGAGACCCAGTACTTC. Together with reference TRBV5-6 and TRBJ2-5, the CDR3 gives the full variable domain: DAGVTQSPTHLIKTRGQQVTLRCSPKSGHDTVSWYQQALGQGPQFIFQYYEEEERQRGNFPDRFSGHQFPNYSSELNVNALLLGDSALYLCASSLRPKPQETQYFGPGTRLLVL.

The V and J genes are TRBV28 and TRBJ1-3; D may be TRBD1 (5 bases). Germline V lookup: CDR1 MDHEN, CDR2 SYDVKM. Between the trimmed V and J ends, which lost 0 bases and 4 bases, there was a span of 19 bases. The CDR3 contains 18 residues. DNA of the CDR3: TGTGCCAGCAGTTTATGGGGGGGTATGGGGTCTTCGGGAAACACCATATATTTT. As protein: CASSLWGGMGSSGNTIYF.

The chain is built from TRBV5-4 and TRBJ2-3; D may be TRBD1 (7 bases). Germline V CDR1 and CDR2: SGHNT, YYREEE (reference sequence). V gave up 4 bases and J gave up 1 base, with 10 bases separating them. This CDR3 region has 14 residues. CDR3: CASSQGGGTDTQYF. The CDR3, as DNA: TGTGCCAGCAGCCAGGGGGGAGGCACAGATACGCAGTATTTT.

The chain combines TRBV28 with TRBJ1-3, with D maybe TRBD1 (6 bases). The CDR3 runs to 17 residues. Germline CDR1 is MDHEN and CDR2 is SYDVKM. V was pared by 6 bases and J by 3 bases, with 21 bases between. CDR3 nucleotide sequence: TGTGCCAGCAGAGGTCCCGGGACATACGGCGGTGGAAACACCATATATTTT. Translating gives CASRGPGTYGGGNTIYF. Filled out from reference TRBV28 and TRBJ1-3, the complete variable domain reads DVKVTQSSRYLVKRTGEKVFLECVQDMDHENMFWYRQDPGLGLRLIYFSYDVKMKEKGDIPEGYSVSREKKERFSLILESASTNQTSMYLCASRGPGTYGGGNTIYFGEGSWLTVV.

The gene calls are TRBV5-4 and TRBJ2-5; the match to TRBD2 covers 8 bases. V shed 7 bases and J 4 bases; nucleotides not matched to a gene: 3. Germline V gives CDR1 SGHNT, CDR2 YYREEE (reference sequence). The CDR3 contains 12 residues. Here the CDR3 reads CASSRGGETQYF. In nucleotides, the CDR3 is TGTGCCAGCTCACGGGGGGGAGAGACCCAGTACTTC.

V gene TRBV28 combines with J gene TRBJ2-5; 8 nucleotides line up with TRBD1. Unmatched junction bases numbered 5, after V lost 5 bases and J lost 0 bases. The CDR3 totals 15 residues. From germline, CDR1 is MDHEN and CDR2 SYDVKM. CDR3: CASSIRTGNQETQYF. The CDR3 DNA is TGTGCCAGCAGTATAAGGACAGGGAACCAAGAGACCCAGTACTTC. The variable domain in full, with the rest retrieved from reference TRBV28 and TRBJ2-5, is DVKVTQSSRYLVKRTGEKVFLECVQDMDHENMFWYRQDPGLGLRLIYFSYDVKMKEKGDIPEGYSVSREKKERFSLILESASTNQTSMYLCASSIRTGNQETQYFGPGTRLLVL.

The chain joins TRBV6-6 to TRBJ2-1; D remains unclear. Germline loops: CDR1 MNHNY, CDR2 SVGAGI (reference sequence). V was pared by 6 bases and J by 4 bases, with 16 bases between. This CDR3 comprises 15 residues. CDR3 in amino acids: CASSHLSGRYNEQFF. The CDR3 DNA sequence: TGTGCCAGCAGCCACCTTTCCGGGCGTTACAATGAGCAGTTCTTC.